Described below is a single T cell receptor beta chain sequence and its context. No antigen is known for it. The data stem from a study of T-cell reconstitution after alpha-beta-depleted transplantation in children. Study results and caveats: Expanded clones from the graft, numbering several hundred, reportedly supplied alpha-beta T cells about two months after transplant. Among T cells one year after transplant, newly produced cells accounted for most counts and diversity. Surviving recipient T cells and thymic progenitors produced the high day-60 TCRbeta diversity seen in some patients.

Unique molecular identifiers tagged the TCRbeta library. TCRdb re-analysed the PCR reads in MiXCR, keeping a single row per CDR3 protein. The data contain roughly 340,000 distinct CDR3 sequences, 16% of them singletons. The CDR3 is 16 amino acids. Trimming took off 1 base at V and 0 bases at J, with 10 bases between the two ends. Per the germline V gene, CDR1 is LGHDT and CDR2 is YNNKEL (reference sequence). The rearrangement links TRBV3-1 to TRBJ2-1; D gene ambiguous. Specimen: PBMCs, mostly from graft donor cells, collected 360 days after TCRalphabeta/CD19-depleted stem cell transplant. This receptor was identified in a male patient aged 2 to 10 who had a stem cell transplant for acute lymphoblastic leukemia, so the T cells may come from the graft donor. The CDR3 here is CASSQVLGYSYNEQFF. The CDR3 DNA is TGTGCCAGCAGCCAAGTATTGGGGTACTCCTACAATGAGCAGTTCTTC.